These T cell receptor beta chains were read from a single sample in a study of T cell repertoires in cytomegalovirus infection. MiXCR, applied by TCRdb to the reads, yields one record per CDR3 protein. Altogether nearly 650,000 distinct CDR3 sequences are present, more than 20% being singletons, with the ten largest covering 6.5% to 10%. Sequencing used CD8+ T cells from PBMCs. These receptor sequences come from a human donor in good health (CMV status not recorded). Some clones in this sample may be carry-over from other donors' samples. Each CDR3 is given with its conserved first and last residue. The order of the fields is J gene, clone size, D gene, V gene, CDR3 DNA, CDR3 protein. D genes are given only for firm matches. Size is stated for part of the rows, as once, few or many counts, or as a class when the clone is expanded.

J: TRBJ1-1; size: -; D: -; V: TRBV19; DNA: TGTGCCAGTAGTACGCCAAGGGAGGACGAGACTGAAGCTTTCTTT; CDR3: CASSTPREDETEAFF
J: TRBJ2-6; size: few; D: -; V: TRBV27; DNA: TGTGCCAGCAGCCCGGGCGGCAGGCGATACTCTGGGGCCAACGTCCTGACTTTC; CDR3: CASSPGGRRYSGANVLTF
J: TRBJ1-1; size: -; D: TRBD1; V: TRBV29-1; DNA: TGCAGCGTTAGCCCGACAGGGACGAACACTGAAGCTTTCTTT; CDR3: CSVSPTGTNTEAFF
J: TRBJ2-5; size: -; D: -; V: TRBV29-1; DNA: TGCAGCGTTGAAGAAAACGGGGTAGGGACCCAGTACTTC; CDR3: CSVEENGVGTQYF
J: TRBJ2-2; size: -; D: -; V: TRBV12-3/TRBV12-4; DNA: TGTGCCAGCAGCGCGGGCCTCTCCTTGGATACCGGGGAGCTGTTTTTT; CDR3: CASSAGLSLDTGELFF
J: TRBJ2-7; size: many; D: -; V: TRBV7-9; DNA: TGTGCCAGCAGCTTAGGGGTGGCCTACGAGCAGTACTTC; CDR3: CASSLGVAYEQYF
J: TRBJ1-6; size: many; D: TRBD1; V: TRBV6-5; DNA: TGTGCCAGCAGTTACGGACAGGGTTTGCATTCACCCCTCCACTTT; CDR3: CASSYGQGLHSPLHF
J: TRBJ2-1; size: few; D: TRBD1; V: TRBV6-5; DNA: TGTGCCAGCAGTTTGGACAGGGCGAGCTCCTACAATGAGCAGTTCTTC; CDR3: CASSLDRASSYNEQFF
J: TRBJ2-7; size: -; D: TRBD1; V: TRBV15; DNA: TGTGCCACCAGCAGAGTAGGGACAGGCGACTACGAGCAGTACTTC; CDR3: CATSRVGTGDYEQYF
J: TRBJ2-1; size: few; D: TRBD1; V: TRBV24-1; DNA: TGTGCCACCAGTGATCCACGGAAGGGGGCGACCTACAATGAGCAGTTCTTC; CDR3: CATSDPRKGATYNEQFF